The clone carrying this T cell receptor beta chain has just a few counts. The entry originates in a study of immune characterization of retroperitoneal liposarcoma. Trimming took 3 bases from V and 4 from J; bases not matched to a gene: 13. Germline assignment: CDR1 LGHNA and CDR2 YNFKEQ. This CDR3 is built from 18 residues. TCRdb processed the PCR reads anew with MiXCR; each CDR3 protein has one entry. Seen here are fewer than 3,000 distinct CDR3 sequences, roughly 47% observed once, and the top ten hold approximately 40%. The chain has TRBV4-2 and TRBJ2-3, with 10 bases that match TRBD2. This TCR derives from a male donor with retroperitoneal liposarcoma. Material: tumor tissue. CDR3 amino acids: CASSQVDLAGVGADTQYF. In DNA form, the CDR3 reads TGTGCCAGCAGCCAGGTAGATCTAGCGGGAGTAGGTGCAGATACGCAGTATTTT.